Below, 15 T cell receptor beta chains from the same sample are listed, as sequenced in a study of T cells in women clearing cervical HPV infection. Clones were sequenced by immunoSEQ multiplex PCR, and TCRdb holds only the in-frame ones, with some missing. This listing includes 42,000 or so clones. The sequencing input was blood buffy coat. The receptor set was obtained from a woman between 18 and 69 years old with a cervical HPV16 infection that either progressed to CIN3+ or cleared (not recorded which).

As for this clone: The sequenced fragment ends 3 residues before the CDR3 boundary, so the rest is inferred from the germline J gene. The rearrangement joins TRBV5-4 to TRBJ1-5; 10 bases fit TRBD1. CDR3 length: 14 amino acids. After removal of 4 bases from V and 5 bases from J, the junction contained 3 bases not matched to a gene. Germline-derived CDR1 and CDR2 are SGHNT and YYREEE (reference sequence). The CDR3 loop reads CASSEGTGDQPQHF. The part of the CDR3 DNA that was read is TGTGCCAGCAGCGAAGGGACAGGGGATCAGCCC.

Note on this clone: The CDR3 end is not reached by the read, which stops 3 residues before it; the germline J gene fills it in. The genes are TRBV20-1 and TRBJ1-2; 7 bases are a match to TRBD1. V lost 3 bases, J lost 1 base, and 5 bases stayed unmatched. The length of the CDR3 is 14 residues. CDR1 and CDR2 (germline): DFQATT, SNEGSKA (reference sequence). CDR3 loop: CSARKPGGNYGYTF. The CDR3 DNA, read in part, is TGCAGTGCTAGGAAGCCAGGGGGTAACTATGGC.

Comments on this clone: The read ends 3 residues early relative to the CDR3; the germline J gene fills the gap. J is TRBJ1-2 and V is TRBV2; D gene uncertain. This CDR3 has 13 residues. Germline V lookup: CDR1 SNHLY, CDR2 FYNNEI. Trimming stripped 7 bases from V and 1 base from J, with 10 bases between. The covered CDR3 bases are TGTGCCAGCACCCTTCGGGGTAACTATGGC. This translates into CASTLRGNYG. From start to end, the CDR3 is CASTLRGNYGYTF.

Concerning this clone itself: The CDR3 goes on 3 residues after the read ends, and that part is filled in from the germline J gene. V is TRBV5-4 and J is TRBJ1-1; unclear D gene. Germline loops: CDR1 SGHNT, CDR2 YYREEE (reference sequence). The CDR3 consists of 14 residues. V lost 0 bases to trimming and J lost 1 base, with 7 bases between them. The chain's CDR3 is CASSLVGQNTEAFF. CDR3 DNA (partial): TGTGCCAGCAGCTTGGTGGGCCAGAACACTGAA. Complete variable domain (other parts from reference TRBV5-4 and TRBJ1-1): ETGVTQSPTHLIKTRGQQVTLRCSSQSGHNTVSWYQQALGQGPQFIFQYYREEENGRGNFPPRFSGLQFPNYSSELNVNALELDDSALYLCASSLVGQNTEAFFGQGTRLTVV.

About this clone: From the germline J gene comes the end of the CDR3, since the read stops 3 residues before it. The rearrangement joins TRBV10-3 to TRBJ1-1; 7 nucleotides agree with TRBD1. The CDR3 extends over 14 amino acids. The J segment lost 1 base and the V segment lost 4 bases, leaving 3 bases of the junction unmatched. The V gene's germline CDR1 is ENHRY and CDR2 SYGVKD. The CDR3 reads CAISVQGGNTEAFF. The sequenced part of the CDR3 DNA is TGTGCCATCAGTGTCCAGGGGGGGAACACTGAA.

Points on this clone: The CDR3 is cut off 3 residues early in the read; its end comes from the germline J gene. Other DNA sequences in this specimen translate into the identical CDR3. V gene TRBV11-3 combines with J gene TRBJ1-1; no clear D gene. Germline CDR1 is SGHNT and CDR2 is YENEEA. The length of the CDR3 is 12 residues. The DNA read from the CDR3 is TGTGCCAGCAGCTTAGGAACCGGGGAG. It encodes CASSLGTGE. The whole CDR3 region reads CASSLGTGEAFF.

The CDR3 DNA, read in part, is TGTGCCAGCAGTGAATCAGGAAGCAATCAGCCC. This codes for CASSESGSNQP. The CDR3 in its entirety is CASSESGSNQPQHF. This sequence joins TRBV6-1 and TRBJ1-5; D not resolved. The read ends 3 residues early relative to the CDR3; the germline J gene fills the gap. CDR1 is MNHNS, CDR2 SASEGT, per germline. The CDR3 loop spans 14 amino acids. Trimming took 2 bases from V and 1 from J, leaving 6 bases between them.

With respect to this clone: The sequence runs out 3 residues before the end of the CDR3; the remainder is reconstructed from the germline J gene. The chain is built from TRBV19 and TRBJ2-2; TRBD1 agrees at 7 bases. From germline, CDR1 is LNHDA and CDR2 SQIVND (reference sequence). This CDR3 contains 17 residues. Losses at the gene ends were 2 bases for V and 5 bases for J; bases not matched to a gene: 11. Partial CDR3 DNA: TGTGCCAGTAGTATAAGGCTTGGGACAGTAGGAACCGGGGAG. It translates to CASSIRLGTVGTGE. The full CDR3 sequence reads CASSIRLGTVGTGELFF.

This clone shows up as medium-sized (0.01 to 0.1%) by frequency. Partial CDR3 DNA: TGTGCCAGCAGCGGTAGCGGGGGAGGAACAGATACG. Amino acid sequence: CASSGSGGGTDT. The entire CDR3 protein is CASSGSGGGTDTQYF. The J gene is TRBJ2-3, the V gene TRBV6-4, with 9 bases lining up with TRBD2. The read ends 3 residues before the CDR3 terminus; that terminus is restored from the germline J gene. V trimming: 6 bases; J trimming: 3 bases; junction bases outside the gene matches: 7. This CDR3 comprises 15 residues. CDR1 is MRHNA and CDR2 is SNTAGT in the germline V gene.

With respect to this clone: The CDR3 goes on 3 residues after the read ends, and that part is filled in from the germline J gene. The chain has TRBV19 and TRBJ1-4; 7 bases align to TRBD1. Germline lookup yields CDR1 LNHDA and CDR2 SQIVND (reference sequence). V was clipped by 6 bases and J by 3 bases; unmatched bases: 7. This CDR3 is built from 15 residues. The covered CDR3 bases are TGTGCCAGTAGCCCTCGCCAGGGGGCTAATGAAAAA. It codes for CASSPRQGANEK. The full CDR3 reads CASSPRQGANEKLFF. Full variable domain (missing parts from reference TRBV19 and TRBJ1-4): DGGITQSPKYLFRKEGQNVTLSCEQNLNHDAMYWYRQDPGQGLRLIYYSQIVNDFQKGDIAEGYSVSREKKESFPLTVTSAQKNPTAFYLCASSPRQGANEKLFFGSGTQLSVL.

Points on this clone: Sequencing ends 3 residues short of the CDR3 end; the germline J gene provides the rest. The chain couples TRBV24-1 to TRBJ2-3; TRBD1 is a possible D gene (6 bases). The germline CDR1 and CDR2 sequences are KGHDR and SFDVKD. V lost 9 bases and J 1 base, leaving 13 bases between the germline ends. The CDR3 spans 14 residues. CDR3 amino acids: CATPRGTGTDTQYF. CDR3 bases read: TGTGCCACCCCGAGGGGGACCGGCACAGATACG.

As concerns this clone: Read sequence stops 3 residues before the CDR3 end, and the germline J gene provides the missing end. This chain joins TRBV14 and TRBJ1-4; 7 nucleotides match TRBD1. Germline V gives CDR1 SGHDN, CDR2 FVKESK. The CDR3 runs to 15 residues. V trimming: 3 bases; J trimming: 7 bases; junction bases outside the gene matches: 8. The CDR3 loop is CASSQATGFGEKLFF. The part of the CDR3 DNA that was read is TGTGCCAGCAGCCAGGCGACAGGGTTCGGTGAAAAA. Based on the CDR3 plus reference TRBV14 and TRBJ1-4, the full variable domain is EAGVTQFPSHSVIEKGQTVTLRCDPISGHDNLYWYRRVMGKEIKFLLHFVKESKQDESGMPNNRFLAERTGGTYSTLKVQPAELEDSGVYFCASSQATGFGEKLFFGSGTQLSVL.

As to this clone: The read ends 3 residues early relative to the CDR3; the germline J gene fills the gap. The chain joins TRBV20-1 to TRBJ1-2; D is perhaps TRBD1 (5 bases). The CDR3 runs 12 residues. The germline V gene has CDR1 DFQATT and CDR2 SNEGSKA (reference sequence). The germline V and J ends were trimmed by 3 bases and 5 bases, with 10 bases remaining between them. CDR3 protein: CSASDSQYGYTF. Incomplete CDR3 DNA: TGCAGTGCTAGCGACAGTCAGTATGGC.

About this clone itself: The read falls 3 residues short of the CDR3 end, and the missing part is taken from the germline J gene. The V and J genes are TRBV5-1 and TRBJ1-1, with 7 nucleotides matching TRBD1. CDR1 and CDR2 (germline): SGHRS, YFSETQ. The length of the CDR3 is 12 residues. The DNA read from the CDR3 is TGCGCCAGCAGCGTGGACAGGTTAAGG. Its protein product is CASSVDRLR. The entire CDR3 protein reads CASSVDRLRAFF.

Turning to this clone: The read terminates 3 residues ahead of where the CDR3 ends, so the germline J gene completes it. J is TRBJ2-7 and V is TRBV20-1, with a tentative D call TRBD2 (6 bases). V was clipped by 4 bases and J by 1 base, with 11 bases between them. The CDR3 has 13 residues. Germline V gives CDR1 DFQATT, CDR2 SNEGSKA (reference sequence). The CDR3 sequence is CSAKTRASYEQYF. The sequenced CDR3 bases are TGCAGTGCTAAGACTAGGGCGTCCTACGAG.